What follows is one T cell receptor (beta chain) and its context. Time point given: peripheral blood 6 weeks after treatment start. Sample numbers ranged from 1 to 8 per patient, encompassing pretreatment and on-treatment collections. The data were obtained in a study of PD-L1 blockade in urothelial cancer. Across the study: The patients first took atezolizumab at some point between 2014 and 2015, receiving 1,200 mg intravenously every 3 weeks. A median approximately 140,000 T cells were found in blood samples.

The CDR3 is made up of 15 amino acids. The germline V and J ends were trimmed by 4 bases and 8 bases, with 18 bases remaining between them. The V gene's germline CDR1 is SGHRS and CDR2 YFSETQ. Sequencing used immunoSEQ multiplex PCR; TCRdb keeps in-frame clones, though not all of them. The sample holds roughly 45,000 clones, around 80% seen once. The source is a man between 60 and 70 years old with urothelial cancer. The chain employs TRBV5-1 and TRBJ1-4; perhaps TRBD1 as D (6 bases). The sequencing used PBMCs, collected around atezolizumab (anti-PD-L1) treatment. Written as DNA, the CDR3 is TGCGCCAGCAGCCTCCAGGGGATCCGGCAAGAAAAACTGTTTTTT. Translating gives CASSLQGIRQEKLFF.